This entry features one T cell receptor (beta chain) sequence. Its antigen is unknown. These data originate in a study of radiotherapy plus CTLA-4 blockade in lung cancer. The study, taken as a whole, reports: Response, reportedly, was best predicted by interferon-beta along with early blood T cell clone dynamics.

Repertoires were generated with immunoSEQ multiplex PCR, while TCRdb's copy carries only in-frame clones and drops some. Among about 48,000 clones listed, 86% were seen once. CDR3 length: 13 amino acids. Germline V gene sequence: CDR1 SGHNT, CDR2 YENEEA. V was clipped by 6 bases and J by 9 bases, with 16 bases between them. The source is a human donor with non-small cell lung cancer that progressed on radiotherapy plus ipilimumab. Some clones in this sample may be carry-over from other donors' samples. Sequences were derived from peripheral blood, sampled from a patient treated with radiotherapy plus ipilimumab. This rearrangement joins TRBV11-3 to TRBJ2-3; TRBD2 might be the D (5 bases). The chain's CDR3 is CASSRAGVRTQYF. In DNA, the CDR3 is TGTGCCAGCAGTCGGGCCGGGGTTAGGACGCAGTATTTT.